The rows below give T cell receptor beta chains drawn from one sample of a study of cytomegalovirus exposure and HLA in healthy donors. Sequenced by immunoSEQ multiplex PCR; TCRdb stores in-frame clones only, minus some. The sample contains 150,000 to 200,000 clones, over 75% of which appear only once. The sample consisted of PBMCs. Source of these receptors: a woman between 50 and 59 years old in good health and CMV-seronegative. The CDR3 runs from the conserved cysteine through the conserved F or W. A D gene is named only where the DNA matches it firmly.

v_gene,d_gene,CDR3aa
TRBV30,-,CAWSVGGSPQPQHF
TRBV27,TRBD2,CASSFRTSSTADTQYF
TRBV6-5,-,CASSYSGGSGQPQHF
TRBV5-6,-,CASSRQSSGNTIYF
TRBV5-1,-,CASSPPGSSNEQFF
TRBV27,TRBD1,CASSSTGVSPLHF
TRBV6-1,-,CASSDVARGSLMEQYF
TRBV27,-,CASSFGLNTEAFF
TRBV27,TRBD1,CASKGQSNQPQHF
TRBV5-1,TRBD1,CASSLTAGTGWNEQYF
TRBV18,TRBD1,CASSPTGAQGGNQPQHF
TRBV30,-,CAWSYNRVYEQYF
TRBV2,-,CASSEARVSGYTF
TRBV6-5,TRBD1,CASSYSRTGGNTIYF
TRBV29-1,-,CSVEGGEFYEQYF
TRBV6-5,-,CASSPRTGKGEQYF
TRBV5-4,-,CASTKRAGPIPREQYF
TRBV19,-,CASSTGMGHGELFF
TRBV7-7,TRBD2,CASSFGLAGVPETQYF